Listed below are T cell receptor beta chains from one sample, sequenced in a study of blood T cell repertoires in COVID-19. Profiled with immunoSEQ multiplex PCR; TCRdb holds only in-frame clones, not every one. The sample yields about 14,000 clones, roughly 87% seen once. Sequencing was carried out using peripheral blood. All receptors come from a human donor in a cohort sampled during active COVID-19. Each CDR3 is given with its conserved first and last residue. D genes are given only for firm matches. A row's size may be missing; if present it is once, few, many or a size class.

TRBD2 | TRBJ2-1 | TRBV14 | - | CASSHGGDSRSNEQFF | TGTGCCAGCAGCCACGGGGGGGACTCCCGTTCCAATGAGCAGTTCTTC
- | TRBJ2-2 | TRBV6-6 | - | CASLGEAVSNTGELFF | TGTGCCAGCCTCGGTGAGGCGGTTTCGAACACCGGGGAGCTGTTTTTT
TRBD1 | TRBJ2-3 | TRBV19 | few | CASSSTGTGVRDTQYF | TGTGCCAGTAGCTCTACCGGGACAGGGGTGAGAGATACGCAGTATTTT
TRBD1 | TRBJ1-5 | TRBV19 | - | CASSIRTGGSGQPQHF | TGTGCCAGTAGTATACGGACAGGCGGGTCGGGTCAGCCCCAGCATTTT
TRBD2 | TRBJ2-3 | TRBV2 | - | CASSGLAGVGGSTDTQYF | TGTGCCAGCAGTGGACTAGCGGGAGTAGGGGGTAGCACAGATACGCAGTATTTT
TRBD1 | TRBJ1-1 | TRBV6-1 | - | CASSELEGAGVAFF | TGTGCCAGCAGTGAACTTGAGGGGGCCGGGGTGGCTTTCTTT
- | TRBJ2-3 | TRBV2 | - | CASRPGFRSDTQYF | TGTGCCAGCAGGCCGGGATTTAGGTCAGATACGCAGTATTTT
TRBD1 | TRBJ1-1 | TRBV10-1 | few | CASSARGKDTEAFF | TGCGCCAGCAGTGCCAGGGGGAAAGACACTGAAGCTTTCTTT
- | TRBJ2-1 | TRBV6-4 | - | CASSDSGGPYNEQFF | TGTGCCAGCAGTGACTCGGGGGGACCCTACAATGAGCAGTTCTTC
- | TRBJ1-5 | TRBV28 | - | CASSLRRGTGNQPQHF | TGTGCCAGCAGTTTGAGGAGGGGTACTGGCAATCAGCCCCAGCATTTT
- | TRBJ2-3 | TRBV30 | - | CAWSVPPDTQYF | TGTGCCTGGAGCGTTCCCCCAGATACGCAGTATTTT
- | TRBJ2-3 | TRBV30 | - | CAWNPGLAGTDTQYF | TGTGCCTGGAACCCGGGTCTAGCAGGCACAGATACGCAGTATTTT
TRBD1 | TRBJ1-2 | TRBV11-2 | - | CASSFFTGGADYGYTF | TGTGCCAGCAGCTTTTTTACAGGGGGCGCGGACTATGGCTACACCTTC
- | TRBJ2-3 | TRBV7-6 | - | CASSLLYSTDTQYF | TGTGCCAGCAGCTTACTGTATAGTACAGATACGCAGTATTTT
TRBD2 | TRBJ2-7 | TRBV19 | once | CASKKTSEGNEQYF | TGTGCCAGTAAGAAGACTAGCGAGGGCAACGAGCAGTACTTC
TRBD2 | TRBJ2-3 | TRBV6-5 | - | CASSSGRWNTQYF | TGTGCCAGCAGTTCCGGGAGGTGGAATACGCAGTATTTT
- | TRBJ2-1 | TRBV7-9 | once | CASSRDGGTYNEQFF | TGTGCCAGCAGCCGCGACGGGGGAACCTACAATGAGCAGTTCTTC
TRBD1 | TRBJ2-7 | TRBV7-9 | - | CASSSGQGIYEQYF | TGTGCCAGCAGCTCGGGACAGGGTATCTACGAGCAGTACTTC
- | TRBJ1-5 | TRBV6-5 | - | CASSREGPVQPQHF | TGTGCCAGCAGCCGGGAGGGGCCAGTGCAGCCCCAGCATTTT
- | TRBJ1-3 | TRBV6-4 | once | CASNSARGSGNTIYF | TGTGCCAGCAACAGCGCCAGGGGCTCTGGAAACACCATATATTTT
- | TRBJ2-2 | TRBV6-4 | - | CASSAGHNTGELFF | TGTGCCAGCAGTGCTGGACACAACACCGGGGAGCTGTTTTTT
TRBD2 | TRBJ2-3 | TRBV7-8 | - | CASSLATSGSTDTQYF | TGTGCCAGCAGCTTAGCAACTAGCGGGAGCACAGATACGCAGTATTTT
- | TRBJ2-2 | TRBV25-1 | - | CASSDRRLAGELFF | TGTGCCAGCAGTGATCGCAGACTCGCCGGGGAGCTGTTTTTT
TRBD1 | TRBJ1-1 | TRBV25-1 | - | CASSAGQGNTEAFF | TGTGCCAGCAGTGCCGGACAGGGGAACACTGAAGCTTTCTTT
- | TRBJ1-1 | TRBV2 | - | CASSPTSNTEAFF | TGTGCCAGCAGTCCGACATCTAACACTGAAGCTTTCTTT
TRBD2 | TRBJ2-1 | TRBV11-2 | once | CASSPRLAGGSYNEQFF | TGTGCCAGCAGCCCAAGACTAGCGGGAGGTTCCTACAATGAGCAGTTCTTC
- | TRBJ2-3 | TRBV4-1 | - | CASSQADTQYF | TGCGCCAGCAGCCAAGCTGATACGCAGTATTTT
TRBD1 | TRBJ2-7 | TRBV6-5 | - | CASSKGQGVEQYF | TGTGCCAGCAGCAAGGGACAGGGGGTTGAGCAGTACTTC
- | TRBJ1-2 | TRBV28 | - | CASSQGIGYTF | TGTGCCAGCAGCCAGGGAATCGGCTACACCTTC
TRBD2 | TRBJ2-1 | TRBV6-5 | - | CASSRGLAEYNEQFF | TGTGCCAGCAGTCGAGGACTAGCGGAATACAATGAGCAGTTCTTC
TRBD2 | TRBJ2-4 | TRBV4-3 | - | CASSQDSAGDAKNIQYF | TGCGCCAGCAGCCAAGATTCAGCGGGAGACGCCAAAAACATTCAGTACTTC
- | TRBJ1-4 | TRBV19 | - | CASSMRRGMELFF | TGTGCCAGTAGTATGAGGCGGGGAATGGAACTGTTTTTT